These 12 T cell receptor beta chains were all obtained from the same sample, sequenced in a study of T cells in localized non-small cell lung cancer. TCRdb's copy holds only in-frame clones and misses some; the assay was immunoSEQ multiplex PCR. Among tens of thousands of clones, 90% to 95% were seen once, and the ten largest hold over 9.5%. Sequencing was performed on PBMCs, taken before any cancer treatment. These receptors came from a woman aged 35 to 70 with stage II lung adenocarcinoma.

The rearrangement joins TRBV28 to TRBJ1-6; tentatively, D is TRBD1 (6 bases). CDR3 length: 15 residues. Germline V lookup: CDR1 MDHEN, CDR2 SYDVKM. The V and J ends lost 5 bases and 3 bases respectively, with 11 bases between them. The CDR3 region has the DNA TGTGCCAGCAGTCACAGGGTTTTCTATAATTCACCCCTCCACTTT. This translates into CASSHRVFYNSPLHF. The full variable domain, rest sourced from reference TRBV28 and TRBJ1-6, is DVKVTQSSRYLVKRTGEKVFLECVQDMDHENMFWYRQDPGLGLRLIYFSYDVKMKEKGDIPEGYSVSREKKERFSLILESASTNQTSMYLCASSHRVFYNSPLHFGNGTRLTVT.

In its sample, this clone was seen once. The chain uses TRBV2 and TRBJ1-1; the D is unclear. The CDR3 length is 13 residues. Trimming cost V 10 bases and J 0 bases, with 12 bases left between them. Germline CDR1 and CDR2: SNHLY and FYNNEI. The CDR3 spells CAKAGMVNTEAFF. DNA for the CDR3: TGTGCCAAAGCGGGGATGGTGAACACTGAAGCTTTCTTT.

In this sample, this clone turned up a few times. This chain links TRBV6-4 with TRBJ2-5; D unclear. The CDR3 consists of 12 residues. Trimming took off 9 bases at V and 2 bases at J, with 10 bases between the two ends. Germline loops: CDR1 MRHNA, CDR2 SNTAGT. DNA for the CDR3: TGTGCCAGGACGACGAGACAAGAGACCCAGTACTTC. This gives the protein CARTTRQETQYF.

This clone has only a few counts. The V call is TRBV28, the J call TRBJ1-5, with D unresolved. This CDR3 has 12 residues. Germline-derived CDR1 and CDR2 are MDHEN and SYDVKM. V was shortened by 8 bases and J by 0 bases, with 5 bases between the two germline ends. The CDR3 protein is CASRDSNQPQHF. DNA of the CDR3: TGTGCCAGCCGAGATAGCAATCAGCCCCAGCATTTT.

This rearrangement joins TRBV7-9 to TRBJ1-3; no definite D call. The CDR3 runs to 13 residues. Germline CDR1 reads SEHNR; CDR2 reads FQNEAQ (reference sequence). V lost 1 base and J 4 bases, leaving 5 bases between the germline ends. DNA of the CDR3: TGTGCCAGCAGCTTAGAGCAGGGAAACACCATATATTTT. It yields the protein CASSLEQGNTIYF.

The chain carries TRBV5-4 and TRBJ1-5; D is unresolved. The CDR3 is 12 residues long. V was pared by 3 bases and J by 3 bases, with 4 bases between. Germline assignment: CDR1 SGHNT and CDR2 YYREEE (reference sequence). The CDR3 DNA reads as TGTGCCAGCAGCTCCCCCAATCAGCCCCAGCATTTT. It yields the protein CASSSPNQPQHF. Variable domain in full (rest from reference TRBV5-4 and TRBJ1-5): ETGVTQSPTHLIKTRGQQVTLRCSSQSGHNTVSWYQQALGQGPQFIFQYYREEENGRGNFPPRFSGLQFPNYSSELNVNALELDDSALYLCASSSPNQPQHFGDGTRLSIL.

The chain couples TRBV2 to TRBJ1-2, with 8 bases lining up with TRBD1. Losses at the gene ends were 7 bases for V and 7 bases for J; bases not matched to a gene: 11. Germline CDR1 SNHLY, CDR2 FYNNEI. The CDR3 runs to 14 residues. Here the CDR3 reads CASTLDREASGYTF. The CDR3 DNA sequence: TGTGCCAGCACCTTGGACAGGGAGGCCTCTGGCTACACCTTC.

The CDR3: CASSEVRRSNQPQHF. The CDR3 DNA follows: TGTGCCAGCAGTGAAGTAAGGCGGAGCAATCAGCCCCAGCATTTT. The V gene is TRBV6-1, the J gene TRBJ1-5; D is unresolved. CDR3 length: 15 residues. Germline V gives CDR1 MNHNS, CDR2 SASEGT. The V end was cut by 1 base, the J end by 1 base, with 8 bases between.

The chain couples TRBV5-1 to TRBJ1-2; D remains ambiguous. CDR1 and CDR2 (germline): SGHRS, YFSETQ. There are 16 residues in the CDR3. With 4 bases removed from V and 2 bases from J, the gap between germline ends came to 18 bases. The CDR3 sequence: CASSPAPGEVNYGYTF. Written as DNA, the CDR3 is TGCGCCAGCAGCCCGGCCCCCGGGGAAGTAAACTATGGCTACACCTTC.

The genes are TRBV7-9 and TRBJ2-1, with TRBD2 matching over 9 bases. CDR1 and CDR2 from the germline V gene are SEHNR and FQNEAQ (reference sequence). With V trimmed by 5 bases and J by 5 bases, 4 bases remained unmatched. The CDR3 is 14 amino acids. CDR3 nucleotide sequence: TGTGCCAGCAGCCACGGACTAGCGCACAATGAGCAGTTCTTC. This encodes CASSHGLAHNEQFF.

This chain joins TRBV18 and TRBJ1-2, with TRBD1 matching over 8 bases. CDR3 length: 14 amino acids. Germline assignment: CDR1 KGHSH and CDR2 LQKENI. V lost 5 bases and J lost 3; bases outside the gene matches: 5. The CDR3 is CASSGQGFDYGYTF. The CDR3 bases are TGTGCCAGCTCAGGACAGGGATTCGACTATGGCTACACCTTC. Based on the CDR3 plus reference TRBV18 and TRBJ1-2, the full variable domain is NAGVMQNPRHLVRRRGQEARLRCSPMKGHSHVYWYRQLPEEGLKFMVYLQKENIIDESGMPKERFSAEFPKEGPSILRIQQVVRGDSAAYFCASSGQGFDYGYTFGSGTRLTVV.

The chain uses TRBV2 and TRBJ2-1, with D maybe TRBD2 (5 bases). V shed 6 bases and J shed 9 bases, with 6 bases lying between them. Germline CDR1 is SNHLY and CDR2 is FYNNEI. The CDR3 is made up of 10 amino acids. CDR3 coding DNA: TGTGCCAGCAGGAGGGTTGAGCAGTTCTTC. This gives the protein CASRRVEQFF. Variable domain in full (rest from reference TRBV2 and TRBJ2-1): EPEVTQTPSHQVTQMGQEVILRCVPISNHLYFYWYRQILGQKVEFLVSFYNNEISEKSEIFDDQFSVERPDGSNFTLKIRSTKLEDSAMYFCASRRVEQFFGPGTRLTVL.